This TCR beta chain was identified in a study of T-cell reconstitution after alpha-beta-depleted transplantation in children. During its preparation, the TCRbeta library received unique molecular identifiers. MiXCR was run by TCRdb on the PCR reads, yielding one entry per CDR3 protein. The sample consists of 490,000 or so distinct CDR3 sequences, under 15% of them appearing once. V lost 3 bases, J lost 6 bases, and 10 bases stayed unmatched. Germline assignment: CDR1 KGHSH and CDR2 LQKENI. CDR3 length: 15 residues. The sequence came from a human donor who donated a stem cell graft to a child with combined immunodeficiency. The rearrangement uses TRBV18 and TRBJ1-1; 7 bases match TRBD1. The sequencing used PBMCs from the stem cell graft donor, collected from the stem cell graft. In DNA form, the CDR3 reads TGTGCCAGCTCACCCGATCAAGGGGGCATCGCTGAAGCTTTCTTT. Amino acids: CASSPDQGGIAEAFF.